One sample yielded the 12 T cell receptor beta chains listed below, sequenced in a study of CD8 T cells in ankylosing spondylitis. TCRdb fed the 5' RACE reads into MiXCR, producing one record per CDR3 protein. This sample has fewer than 400,000 distinct CDR3 sequences, with 8% found just once. The antigens of these receptors remain unknown. Study observations and caveats: Blood of patients with ankylosing spondylitis appeared to be characterized by a TCR beta motif of roughly eight highly homologous variants.

Sequencing input: blood, either unsorted or a sorted T cell fraction (not recorded which). The receptors were gathered from a male donor with ankylosing spondylitis.

This clonotype was found a few times. The V call is TRBV4-2, the J call TRBJ2-2; D ambiguous. The V gene lost 0 bases and the J gene lost 7 bases, with 6 bases spanning the gap. Germline V gene sequence: CDR1 LGHNA, CDR2 YNFKEQ. This CDR3 contains 13 residues. Here the CDR3 reads CASSQDSGGELFF. For the CDR3, the DNA is TGTGCCAGCAGCCAAGATTCAGGCGGGGAGCTGTTTTTT.

In this sample, this clonotype turned up many times. The rearrangement links TRBV15 to TRBJ2-3; perhaps TRBD2 as D (5 bases). CDR3 length: 16 amino acids. Germline V CDR1 and CDR2: LNHNV, YYDKDF (reference sequence). The V end was cut by 1 base, the J end by 6 bases, with 17 bases between. CDR3: CATSRVQFPGSDTQYF. Here the CDR3 DNA reads TGTGCCACCAGCAGAGTTCAGTTCCCGGGGTCCGATACGCAGTATTTT.

This clonotype turned up a few times. The chain combines TRBV5-1 with TRBJ2-1; 8 bases agree with TRBD2. This CDR3 has 16 amino acids. Germline-derived CDR1 and CDR2 are SGHRS and YFSETQ. The J segment lost 4 bases and the V segment lost 3 bases, leaving 9 bases of the junction unmatched. The CDR3 here is CASSSRGGDLYNEQFF. The CDR3 nucleotides are TGCGCCAGCAGCTCCCGGGGGGGAGACCTTTACAATGAGCAGTTCTTC.

This clonotype was seen once. The rearrangement uses TRBV19 and TRBJ2-1, with D perhaps matching TRBD1 (6 bases). The V gene lost 9 bases and the J gene lost 12 bases, with 15 bases spanning the gap. CDR1 and CDR2 (germline): LNHDA, SQIVND (reference sequence). The CDR3 runs to 11 residues. The CDR3 reads CASTQGIGQFF. CDR3 DNA sequence: TGTGCCAGCACACAGGGAATTGGGCAGTTCTTC.

This sequence joins TRBV2 and TRBJ2-7; 11 bases are a match to TRBD2. V gave up 3 bases and J gave up 4 bases; unmatched junction bases: 5. Per the germline V gene, CDR1 is SNHLY and CDR2 is FYNNEI. CDR3 size: 15 residues. The CDR3 DNA reads as TGTGCCAGCAGTGAGAGACTAGCGGGAAGGTACGAGCAGTACTTC. This sequence encodes CASSERLAGRYEQYF. The full variable domain, its missing parts supplied by reference TRBV2 and TRBJ2-7, is EPEVTQTPSHQVTQMGQEVILRCVPISNHLYFYWYRQILGQKVEFLVSFYNNEISEKSEIFDDQFSVERPDGSNFTLKIRSTKLEDSAMYFCASSERLAGRYEQYFGPGTRLTVT.

This clonotype came up a few times. The chain links TRBV5-6 to TRBJ2-5; tentative D call: TRBD1 (6 bases). CDR1 is SGHDT, CDR2 YYEEEE, per germline. The CDR3 is 15 amino acids. V was cut by 1 base and J by 4 bases, with 14 bases left in between. The CDR3 loop is CASSLLTGSGETQYF. As DNA, the CDR3 is TGTGCCAGCAGCTTGTTAACAGGGTCTGGAGAGACCCAGTACTTC.

The chain employs TRBV28 and TRBJ2-4; D is possibly TRBD2 (5 bases). This CDR3 is built from 14 residues. Trimming removed 5 bases at V and 1 base at J, with 9 bases between. CDR1 is MDHEN, CDR2 SYDVKM, per germline. CDR3 DNA: TGTGCCAGCAGTGCCCCGGGGGCCAAAAACATTCAGTACTTC. It yields the protein CASSAPGAKNIQYF.

The sample holds a few counts of this clonotype. The V and J genes are TRBV5-1 and TRBJ1-1, with D uncertain. The ends were cut back, 0 bases at V and 3 bases at J, with 6 bases in the middle. This CDR3 is built from 13 residues. Germline assignment: CDR1 SGHRS and CDR2 YFSETQ. The CDR3 is CASSLVLDTEAFF. The CDR3 coding sequence is TGCGCCAGCAGCTTGGTGCTGGACACTGAAGCTTTCTTT.

This clonotype was picked up a small number of times. V and J are TRBV3-1 and TRBJ2-6, with 13 bases that match TRBD2. The CDR3 is made up of 18 amino acids. CDR1 and CDR2 (germline): LGHDT, YNNKEL (reference sequence). Losses at the gene ends were 2 bases for V and 1 base for J; bases not matched to a gene: 2. The CDR3 bases are TGTGCCAGCAGCCAACCGGGACTAGCGGGATCTGGGGCCAACGTCCTGACTTTC. It translates to CASSQPGLAGSGANVLTF.

This clonotype was seen a few times. This sequence joins TRBV6-5 and TRBJ2-3; no clear D. V shed 2 bases and J shed 1 base, with 10 bases lying between them. The CDR3 sequence is 15 residues long. Germline CDR1 reads MNHEY; CDR2 reads SVGAGI. The CDR3 region has the DNA TGTGCCAGCAGTTACCCCCAGCTTCGCACAGATACGCAGTATTTT. This sequence encodes CASSYPQLRTDTQYF.

This clonotype has just a few counts. The CDR3 is CSARATGGDSHSYGYTF. CDR3 in DNA: TGCAGTGCTAGAGCGACAGGGGGCGATTCCCACTCCTATGGCTACACCTTC. This rearrangement joins TRBV20-1 to TRBJ1-2; 10 bases fit TRBD1. The germline CDR1 and CDR2 sequences are DFQATT and SNEGSKA (reference sequence). There are 17 residues in the CDR3. The J segment lost 4 bases and the V segment lost 1 base, leaving 12 bases of the junction unmatched.

This clonotype was observed a few times. As DNA, the CDR3 is TGTGCCAGCAGTGGCAGGGGCTGGAACACTGAAGCTTTCTTT. It encodes CASSGRGWNTEAFF. V and J are TRBV25-1 and TRBJ1-1, with D possibly being TRBD1 (6 bases). V lost 4 bases, J lost 1 base, and 10 bases lay in between. Per germline, CDR1 MGHDK and CDR2 SYGVNS. The CDR3 has 14 amino acids.